Described below is a single T cell receptor beta chain sequence and its context. Trimming shortened V by 6 bases and J by 3 bases, and 15 bases separated the two germline ends. The CDR3 has 14 residues. Per germline, CDR1 MNHEY and CDR2 SMNVEV (reference sequence). Libraries were prepared by immunoSEQ multiplex PCR; TCRdb keeps only in-frame clonotypes and omits some of them. The sample contains 50,000 to 60,000 clones, over 90% of which appear only once. This entry belongs to a study of T cell changes during pregnancy in multiple sclerosis. The V and J genes are TRBV27 and TRBJ2-7; possibly TRBD2 for D (6 bases). Source: CD4+ T cells from peripheral blood mononuclear cells, taken in the second trimester of pregnancy. The source is a female donor with multiple sclerosis, enrolled in a pregnancy study. This CDR3 is CASRYAPGGYEQYF. CDR3 DNA sequence: TGTGCCAGCAGGTACGCCCCCGGGGGCTACGAGCAGTACTTC.